The rows below give T cell receptor beta chains drawn from one sample of a study of blood T cell repertoires in COVID-19. This table comes from immunoSEQ multiplex PCR, and its TCRdb copy is limited to in-frame clones, with some not included. Among roughly 290,000 clones listed, about nine tenths were seen once. Sequenced: peripheral blood. The receptors here all came from a woman aged 60-75 years with acute or convalescent COVID-19. Each CDR3 is given with its conserved first and last residue. The D gene is left open where the match is weak. Clone sizes are given selectively: once, few, many, or a class where the clone is expanded.

cdr3_length	v_call	clone_size	j_call	d_call	cdr3_nt	cdr3_aa
13	TRBV19	NA	TRBJ1-6	NA	TGTGCCAGTAGTCCCAGACAGGATGCACCCCTCCACTTT	CASSPRQDAPLHF
15	TRBV28	NA	TRBJ1-4	TRBD1	TGTGCCAGCAGCGTAACGGGACAGCCAAATGAAAAACTGTTTTTT	CASSVTGQPNEKLFF
14	TRBV3-1/TRBV3-2	NA	TRBJ1-1	NA	TGTGCCAGCAGCCAAGGGCGGATGAACACTGAAGCTTTCTTT	CASSQGRMNTEAFF
14	TRBV19	once	TRBJ1-2	NA	TGTGCCAGTAGTATAGGGCAGGCGGGCGATGGCTACACCTTC	CASSIGQAGDGYTF
14	TRBV3-1/TRBV3-2	NA	TRBJ1-1	TRBD1	TGTGCCAGCAGCCTAGGGACAGCTAACACTGAAGCTTTCTTT	CASSLGTANTEAFF
13	TRBV3-1/TRBV3-2	NA	TRBJ1-2	TRBD1	TGTGCCAGCAGCCGGGGGGACAGCTATGGCTACACCTTC	CASSRGDSYGYTF
12	TRBV7-9	NA	TRBJ2-7	NA	TGTGCCAGCAGCTACGACAGCTACGAGCAGTACTTC	CASSYDSYEQYF
16	TRBV3-1/TRBV3-2	NA	TRBJ2-7	NA	TGTGCCAGCAGTACCAATCAGGGAAAGGGTTTGAGCGAGCAGTACTTC	CASSTNQGKGLSEQYF
15	TRBV6-5	NA	TRBJ1-1	NA	TGTGCCAGCAGTTACTCGGGCGGGGTGAACACTGAAGCTTTCTTT	CASSYSGGVNTEAFF
14	TRBV2	NA	TRBJ1-3	NA	TGTGCCAGCCTATCCTGGAGCTCTGGAAACACCATATATTTT	CASLSWSSGNTIYF
11	TRBV25-1	NA	TRBJ1-1	NA	TGTGCCAGCGGGCCTCTGTTTGAAGCTTTCTTT	CASGPLFEAFF
13	TRBV4-1	NA	TRBJ2-2	NA	TGCGCCAGCCTGACAACGAACACCGGGGAGCTGTTTTTT	CASLTTNTGELFF
19	TRBV11-2	NA	TRBJ2-3	TRBD2	TGTGCCAGCAGCTTAGATGGGCTAGCGGGAGGGCCGAGCACAGATACGCAGTATTTT	CASSLDGLAGGPSTDTQYF
13	TRBV13	NA	TRBJ2-1	NA	TGTGCCAGCAGCCCCATTCTGGAGGATGAGCAGTTCTTC	CASSPILEDEQFF
17	TRBV7-9	few	TRBJ2-2	TRBD2	TGTGCCAGCAGCCCTCTTTGGGGAGGGCCGGTCACCGGGGAGCTGTTTTTT	CASSPLWGGPVTGELFF
17	TRBV27	NA	TRBJ1-6	NA	TGTGCCAGCAGTTTACCCTTTTTTAGGCGGCGAAATTCACCCCTCCACTTT	CASSLPFFRRRNSPLHF
16	TRBV19	NA	TRBJ2-1	TRBD2	TGTGCCAGTAGTATATCAGCGGGAGATCCATACAATGAGCAGTTCTTC	CASSISAGDPYNEQFF
17	TRBV7-9	NA	TRBJ2-1	NA	TGTGCCAGCAGCCCCCGCTTTAAGCGGGTCCGGGACAATGAGCAGTTCTTC	CASSPRFKRVRDNEQFF
18	TRBV24-1	NA	TRBJ2-7	NA	TGTGCCACCAGTGATTCCTCCCCCCATCGTAGCGGCTCCTACGAGCAGTACTTC	CATSDSSPHRSGSYEQYF
13	TRBV6-2/TRBV6-3	once	TRBJ2-7	NA	TGTGCCAGCAGTTTGACTACCCTAGTAGAGCAGTACTTC	CASSLTTLVEQYF
15	TRBV6-2/TRBV6-3	NA	TRBJ2-7	NA	TGTGCCAGCAGTTACATAAGGCGGGGGCTCTACGAGCAGTACTTC	CASSYIRRGLYEQYF
13	TRBV27	NA	TRBJ2-5	NA	TGTGCCAGCAGTGGGGCAGCTGAAGAGACCCAGTACTTC	CASSGAAEETQYF
15	TRBV19	NA	TRBJ2-7	TRBD2	TGTGCCAGTAGTATACGGGGGGGCCAAAACTACGAGCAGTACTTC	CASSIRGGQNYEQYF
18	TRBV7-9	NA	TRBJ2-4	TRBD1	TGTGCCAGCAGCTTCTTAATCGGGACAGGGGGTAGGAAAAACATTCAGTACTTC	CASSFLIGTGGRKNIQYF
12	TRBV7-2	NA	TRBJ2-1	NA	TGTGCCAGCAGCCACATCTCATATGAGCAGTTCTTC	CASSHISYEQFF
16	TRBV4-1	NA	TRBJ2-2	TRBD2	TGCGCCAGCAGCCCTCAGGGACTAGCGAACACCGGGGAGCTGTTTTTT	CASSPQGLANTGELFF
17	TRBV11-2	NA	TRBJ1-1	TRBD1	TGTGCCAGCAGCTTAGGGGCGACAGGGTTATGGAACACTGAAGCTTTCTTT	CASSLGATGLWNTEAFF
17	TRBV28	NA	TRBJ2-4	TRBD1	TGTGCCAGCAGTTTCTCCGGGACAGCGCTAGCCAAAAACATTCAGTACTTC	CASSFSGTALAKNIQYF
15	TRBV7-9	NA	TRBJ2-3	TRBD1	TGTGCCAGCAGCAGACAGGGGTTAAGCACAGATACGCAGTATTTT	CASSRQGLSTDTQYF
19	TRBV7-3	NA	TRBJ2-3	TRBD2	TGTGCCAGCAGCTTAAAGGGAGCGGGGGTCTCCTGGGCCCCAGATACGCAGTATTTT	CASSLKGAGVSWAPDTQYF
18	TRBV7-6	NA	TRBJ1-5	TRBD1	TGTGCCAGCAGCTCGGGACAGGGTCGAATCAATAGCAATCAGCCCCAGCATTTT	CASSSGQGRINSNQPQHF
14	TRBV5-6	NA	TRBJ1-5	TRBD1	TGTGCCAGCAGCTTGCGGACAGGAAATCAGCCCCAGCATTTT	CASSLRTGNQPQHF
14	TRBV19	NA	TRBJ1-5	NA	TGTGCCAGTAGTGCTACAGGTGATAATCAGCCCCAGCATTTT	CASSATGDNQPQHF
14	TRBV6-2/TRBV6-3	NA	TRBJ1-1	NA	TGTGCCAGCAGCGACAGGAGTATGAACACTGAAGCTTTCTTT	CASSDRSMNTEAFF
14	TRBV6-5	NA	TRBJ2-5	NA	TGTGCCCCCCGATCAGGGGCCCTTCAAGAGACCCAGTACTTC	CAPRSGALQETQYF
15	TRBV7-2	once	TRBJ1-1	NA	TGTGCCAGCAGCTTTTCTTCTTGGGCCAACACTGAAGCTTTCTTT	CASSFSSWANTEAFF
15	TRBV5-6	NA	TRBJ2-7	TRBD1	TGTGCCAGCAGCTTGGGGCAACAGGGGGCGGGGGAGCAGTACTTC	CASSLGQQGAGEQYF
15	TRBV5-6	NA	TRBJ2-3	TRBD2	TGTGCCAGCAGCAAACTAGCGGACAACGCGGATACGCAGTATTTT	CASSKLADNADTQYF
17	TRBV7-2	NA	TRBJ2-1	NA	TGTGCCAGCAGCTTAGCGGGGGGGCTAGGCCCCTACAATGAGCAGTTCTTC	CASSLAGGLGPYNEQFF
16	TRBV9	NA	TRBJ2-6	TRBD1	TGTGCCAGCAGCCCAATCGACAGGGGTGGGGCCAACGTCCTGACTTTC	CASSPIDRGGANVLTF
17	TRBV28	once	TRBJ2-7	TRBD2	TGTGCCAGCAGTTTATGGGACTTAGCGGGAGAAGGCGACGAGCAGTACTTC	CASSLWDLAGEGDEQYF
16	TRBV5-8	NA	TRBJ1-2	NA	TGTGCCAGCATCAGCGGGGACATGATAGCTAACTATGGCTACACCTTC	CASISGDMIANYGYTF
16	TRBV3-1/TRBV3-2	NA	TRBJ1-3	TRBD1	TGTGCCAGCAGCCGCCGACAGGGGAGCTCTGGAAACACCATATATTTT	CASSRRQGSSGNTIYF
15	TRBV5-8	NA	TRBJ2-2	NA	TGTGCCAGCAGCCCCAGGGCTATGAACACCGGGGAGCTGTTTTTT	CASSPRAMNTGELFF
17	TRBV19	NA	TRBJ2-3	TRBD2	TGTGCCAGTAGTATCGAGGCTAGCGGGGGGCAAACAGATACGCAGTATTTT	CASSIEASGGQTDTQYF
13	TRBV12-3/TRBV12-4	NA	TRBJ1-1	NA	TGTGCCAGCAGTCCGGGCCTGGAGGGGGAAGCTTTCTTT	CASSPGLEGEAFF
17	TRBV7-9	NA	TRBJ1-4	NA	TGTGCCAGCAGCTCGGGGGAAGGTGGTACAGGTTATGAAAAACTGTTTTTT	CASSSGEGGTGYEKLFF